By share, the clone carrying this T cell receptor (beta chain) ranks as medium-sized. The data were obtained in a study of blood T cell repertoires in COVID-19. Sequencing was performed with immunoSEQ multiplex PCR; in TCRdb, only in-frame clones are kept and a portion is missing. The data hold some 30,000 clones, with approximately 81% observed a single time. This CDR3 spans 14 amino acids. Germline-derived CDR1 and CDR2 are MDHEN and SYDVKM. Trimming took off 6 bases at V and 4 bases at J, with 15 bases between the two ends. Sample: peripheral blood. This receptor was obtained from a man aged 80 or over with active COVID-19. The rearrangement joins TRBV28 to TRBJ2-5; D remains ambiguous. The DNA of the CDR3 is TGTGCCAGCAGACCTCCCTCCTTGAGAGAGACCCAGTACTTC. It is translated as CASRPPSLRETQYF.